This TCR beta chain was sequenced in a study of blood T cell repertoires in COVID-19 (TCRdb year 2020). A note on the overall study: The collaborator samples originated in the United States, Italy and Spain and spanned the acute and convalescent phases of COVID-19. The prospective study material was composed of cDNA or gDNA derived from T cells, B-cell-depleted T cells, or PBMCs. Subjects who had been exposed to COVID-19, were actively infected with it, or had recovered from it provided the deeply sampled blood TCRbeta repertoires that made up the dataset. The repertoires were released in a freely available public database meant as a resource for research on the immune response to SARS-CoV-2. The samples were drawn from two sources: the first 160 participants of the ongoing ImmuneRACE study, and over 1,000 subjects contributed by 6 global collaborators. A de-identified subject ID, COVID-19 status, age in years and sex were almost always included in the sample metadata. HLA class I and class II types, where available, came from metadata supplied by the sample provider rather than from assay-based typing. Overall study outcomes, separate from this receptor: Clinical and demographic metadata were provided uncurated, with the amount varying by source and participant.

The collaborating institutions used their own protocols to collect whole blood in K2EDTA tubes. For TCRbeta analysis, collaborators shipped samples as frozen whole blood, isolated PBMCs, or DNA extracted from either of those sample types. The junction shows trimming of 4 bases on V and 0 bases on J, and the gene matches do not reach 3 bases of it. CDR1 and CDR2 (SGHRS, YFSETQ) derive from the germline V gene. From cysteine to phenylalanine, the CDR3 is 14 amino acids long. CDR3 DNA only is kept here, 42 bases in frame from base 1. TCRbeta CDR3 regions were amplified from genomic DNA by means of the immunoSEQ Assay, a bias-controlled multiplex PCR. Turning to the authors' computational methods: Nucleated cell counts per sample were estimated from amplification of reference gene primers within the assay. To quantify the absolute abundance of each unique TCRbeta CDR3 rearrangement, sequence reads were collapsed and filtered. For each sample, productive Simpson clonality was calculated by taking the square root of Simpson's diversity index across productive rearrangements. The table was pulled from immuneACCESS by TCRdb, which kept in-frame rearrangements only. Such tables lose some clones; where checked, under half of the loss comes from unresolved V genes, and the rest has no known cause. V and J calls and clone size are copied from that table; D and trimming were computed from the DNA. The sample table holds about 300,000 clones, of which more than 75% were seen once. Around 1.6% of the sample rests with the top ten.

With regard to this clone: What this receptor recognizes is not known. No much larger clonotype is one base removed from it; base qualities were not supplied.

Source material: peripheral blood. The rearranged chain carries TRBV5-1 and TRBJ2-5; 7 junctional bases match TRBD1. The TCR comes from a woman aged 45-60 years with acute or convalescent COVID-19. CDR3 reads: CASSQGQYQETQYF. At the DNA level, the sequence is TGCGCCAGCAGCCAGGGACAGTACCAAGAGACCCAGTACTTC.